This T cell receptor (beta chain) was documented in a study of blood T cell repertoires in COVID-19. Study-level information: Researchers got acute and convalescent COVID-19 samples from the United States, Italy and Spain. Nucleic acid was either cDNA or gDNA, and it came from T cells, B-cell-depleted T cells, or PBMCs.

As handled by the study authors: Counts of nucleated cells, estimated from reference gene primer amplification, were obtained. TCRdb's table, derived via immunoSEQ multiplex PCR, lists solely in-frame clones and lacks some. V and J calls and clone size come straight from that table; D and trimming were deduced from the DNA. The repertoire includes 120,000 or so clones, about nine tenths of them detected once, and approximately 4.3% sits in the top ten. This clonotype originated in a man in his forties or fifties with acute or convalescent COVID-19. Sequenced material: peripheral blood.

The CDR3 DNA follows: TGTGCCAGCACCCCCTCCGGGAGGTTTAGCAGATATGAAAAACTGTTTTTT. Protein product: CASTPSGRFSRYEKLFF. The chain employs TRBV28 and TRBJ1-4, with no clear D. Germline V gives CDR1 MDHEN, CDR2 SYDVKM. The CDR3 has 17 amino acids. Trimming removed 7 bases from V and 6 bases from J, with 24 bases in between.